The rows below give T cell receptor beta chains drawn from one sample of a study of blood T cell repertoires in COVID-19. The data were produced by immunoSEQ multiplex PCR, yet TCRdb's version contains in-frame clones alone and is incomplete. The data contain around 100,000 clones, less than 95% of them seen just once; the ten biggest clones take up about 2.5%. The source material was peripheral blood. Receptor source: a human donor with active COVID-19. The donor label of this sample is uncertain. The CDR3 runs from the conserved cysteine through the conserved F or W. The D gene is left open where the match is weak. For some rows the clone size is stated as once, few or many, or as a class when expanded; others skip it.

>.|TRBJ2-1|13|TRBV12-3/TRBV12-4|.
CASSLWQNNEQFF
TGTGCCAGCAGTTTATGGCAGAACAATGAGCAGTTCTTC
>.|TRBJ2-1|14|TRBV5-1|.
CASSPGTSDNEQFF
TGCGCCAGCAGCCCCGGGACTTCTGACAATGAGCAGTTCTTC
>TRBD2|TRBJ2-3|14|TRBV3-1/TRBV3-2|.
CASKAGGAADTQYF
TGTGCCAGCAAGGCCGGGGGGGCAGCAGATACGCAGTATTTT
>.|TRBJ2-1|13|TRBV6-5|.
CASSYSLGDEQFF
TGTGCCAGCAGTTACTCGCTAGGCGATGAGCAGTTCTTC
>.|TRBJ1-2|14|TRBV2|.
CASSPSSSGYGYTF
TGTGCCAGCAGTCCTAGCTCCTCAGGCTATGGCTACACCTTC
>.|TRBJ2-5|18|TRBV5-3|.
CARSYQEKMTESKETQYF
TGTGCCAGAAGCTACCAAGAGAAAATGACAGAATCAAAAGAGACCCAGTACTTC
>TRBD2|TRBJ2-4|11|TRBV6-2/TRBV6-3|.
CASSYGGVQYF
TGTGCCAGCAGTTACGGGGGGGTTCAGTACTTC
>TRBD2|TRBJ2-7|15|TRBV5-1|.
CASSLQRGPFGEQYF
TGCGCCAGCAGCTTGCAGCGGGGGCCCTTCGGCGAGCAGTACTTC
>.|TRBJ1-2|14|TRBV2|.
CASSVGTTYSGYTF
TGTGCCAGCAGTGTGGGGACAACCTACTCTGGCTACACCTTC
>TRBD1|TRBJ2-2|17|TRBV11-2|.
CASSPRGGQGPTGELFF
TGTGCCAGCAGCCCCCGAGGGGGACAGGGCCCCACCGGGGAGCTGTTTTTT
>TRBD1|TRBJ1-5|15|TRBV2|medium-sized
CASTLGTDSNQPQHF
TGTGCCAGCACCCTTGGGACAGATAGCAATCAGCCCCAGCATTTT
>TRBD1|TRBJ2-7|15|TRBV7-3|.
CASSASGTGFSEQYF
TGTGCCAGCAGCGCATCCGGGACAGGGTTCAGCGAGCAGTACTTC
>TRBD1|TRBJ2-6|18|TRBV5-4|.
CASSLWRQGAYGANVLTF
TGTGCCAGCAGCTTGTGGAGACAGGGGGCGTACGGGGCCAACGTCCTGACTTTC
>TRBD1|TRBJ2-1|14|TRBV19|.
CASSTSTGGNEQFF
TGTGCCAGTAGTACATCGACAGGGGGAAATGAGCAGTTCTTC
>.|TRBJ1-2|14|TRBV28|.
CASSEGGVGYGYTF
TGTGCCAGCAGCGAAGGAGGGGTAGGCTATGGCTACACCTTC
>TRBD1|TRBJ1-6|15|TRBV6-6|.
CASSLSGQGGSPLHF
TGTGCCAGCAGCTTATCGGGACAGGGTGGCTCACCCCTCCACTTT
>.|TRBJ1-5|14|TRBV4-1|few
CASSQEGGLQPQHF
TGCGCCAGCAGCCAAGAGGGAGGGTTGCAGCCCCAGCATTTT
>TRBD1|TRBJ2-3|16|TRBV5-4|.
CASSFFRTGYTDTQYF
TGTGCCAGCAGCTTCTTTAGGACAGGGTACACAGATACGCAGTATTTT
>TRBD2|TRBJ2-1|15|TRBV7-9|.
CASSPSGGADNEQFF
TGTGCCAGCAGCCCCAGCGGGGGGGCAGACAATGAGCAGTTCTTC
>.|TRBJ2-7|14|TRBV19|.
CASSTRSRDSEQYF
TGTGCCAGTAGTACAAGATCCCGGGACTCCGAGCAGTACTTC
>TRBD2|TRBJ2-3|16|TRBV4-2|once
CASSPGLAGGTDTQYF
TGTGCCAGCAGCCCAGGACTAGCGGGGGGCACAGATACGCAGTATTTT
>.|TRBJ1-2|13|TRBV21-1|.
CASSLLQSPGYTF
TGTGCCAGCAGCCTTTTACAGTCTCCCGGCTACACCTTC
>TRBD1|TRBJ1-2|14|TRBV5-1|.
CASSLQGDGDGYTF
TGCGCCAGCAGCTTGCAGGGGGACGGGGATGGCTACACCTTC
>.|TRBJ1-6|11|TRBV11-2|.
CASSLATSLHF
TGTGCCAGCAGCTTAGCTACGTCCCTCCACTTT
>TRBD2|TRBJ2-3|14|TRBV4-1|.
CASSSVGEGDTQYF
TGCGCCAGCAGCTCGGTAGGGGAGGGAGATACGCAGTATTTT
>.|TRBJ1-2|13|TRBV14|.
CASSQAWGGGYTF
TGTGCCAGCAGCCAAGCCTGGGGGGGAGGCTACACCTTC
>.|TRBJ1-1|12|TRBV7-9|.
CASSLDRAEAFF
TGTGCCAGCAGCTTAGACAGGGCTGAAGCTTTCTTT